This is a list of T cell receptor beta chains from one sample in a study of regulatory dendritic cells for organ transplantation. TCRdb's copy holds only in-frame clones and misses some; the assay was immunoSEQ multiplex PCR. The sample lists fewer than 40,000 clones, about nine tenths seen once, with about 0.11% in the top ten. What was sequenced was naive CD8+ T cells from blood. The receptors stem from a human donor in good health. CDR3s include the opening cysteine and the closing phenylalanine or tryptophan. D genes are given only for firm matches. Clone sizes are given selectively: once, few, many, or a class where the clone is expanded.

d_gene	abundance	v_gene	j_gene	CDR3nt	CDR3aa
-	-	TRBV28	TRBJ2-7	TGTGCCAGCAGTTCTCCTCGGGACTCCTACGAGCAGTACTTC	CASSSPRDSYEQYF
TRBD2	-	TRBV5-4	TRBJ2-7	TGTGCCAGCAGCTCTAGCGGGGGGGCCTACGAGCAGTACTTC	CASSSSGGAYEQYF
-	once	TRBV21-1	TRBJ1-5	TGTGCCAGCAGCAAAACCCATCGGCCAGATAGCAATCAGCCCCAGCATTTT	CASSKTHRPDSNQPQHF
-	-	TRBV4-3	TRBJ1-3	TGCGCCAGCAGCCAGGTCGTAGGGACTGGAAACACCATATATTTT	CASSQVVGTGNTIYF
-	-	TRBV11-2	TRBJ2-7	TGTGCCAGCGCTGGAGGGGGAGTATACGAGCAGTACTTC	CASAGGGVYEQYF
-	-	TRBV6-5	TRBJ2-1	TGTGCCAGCAGTATAAACAGCGGGCTTTACAATGAGCAGTTCTTC	CASSINSGLYNEQFF
TRBD1	-	TRBV5-4	TRBJ2-7	TGTGCCAGCAGTCCCCCTGACAGGGTTCCCGAGCAGTACTTC	CASSPPDRVPEQYF
-	-	TRBV7-9	TRBJ1-1	TGTGCCAGCAGCTCGAGGGGTGCTTTCTTT	CASSSRGAFF
TRBD2	-	TRBV28	TRBJ2-7	TGTGCCAGCAGTTTACCCACTAGCGGGACCACCTACGAGCAGTACTTC	CASSLPTSGTTYEQYF
TRBD2	-	TRBV9	TRBJ2-6	TGTGCCAGCCGGGGGGCTGGGGCCAACGTCCTGACTTTC	CASRGAGANVLTF
TRBD2	-	TRBV6-5	TRBJ2-7	TGTGCCAGCTCCCCCCTGGCGGGAGGTCAGGGCGAGCAGTACTTC	CASSPLAGGQGEQYF
-	-	TRBV27	TRBJ1-2	TGTGCCAGCAGTTTATCGTTCGGGAGTGGCTACACCTTC	CASSLSFGSGYTF
-	-	TRBV2	TRBJ2-3	TGTGCCAGCGGCTACCCGGCCAGTACCGATACGCAGTATTTT	CASGYPASTDTQYF
-	-	TRBV9	TRBJ1-1	TGTGCCAGCAGCGTAGAGTTCGGGGTTGGGGGTGAAGCTTTCTTT	CASSVEFGVGGEAFF
TRBD1	-	TRBV4-1	TRBJ2-7	TGCGCCAGCAGCCGAATGGGACAGGGAGAAGGCGAGCAGTACTTC	CASSRMGQGEGEQYF
-	-	TRBV5-6	TRBJ2-7	TGTGCCAGCAGCTCAGGTGGAGACACCTACGAGCAGTACTTC	CASSSGGDTYEQYF
TRBD1	-	TRBV27	TRBJ1-2	TGTGCCAGCAGCGACAGGGGGTTTGGCATTAACTATGGCTACACCTTC	CASSDRGFGINYGYTF
-	-	TRBV11-2	TRBJ2-7	TGTGCCAGCAGCCGAAGCGCGCAGGGACTCTCTCTGGGGGCCTACGAGCAGTACTTC	CASSRSAQGLSLGAYEQYF
-	few	TRBV7-6	TRBJ1-1	TGTGCCAGCAGTCCAGGGCTTGAAATGAACACTGAAGCTTTCTTT	CASSPGLEMNTEAFF
-	-	TRBV7-8	TRBJ2-7	TGTGCCAGCAGCCGCGACACCTACTACGAGCAGTACTTC	CASSRDTYYEQYF
TRBD1	-	TRBV6-5	TRBJ2-2	TGTGCCAGCAGTTACTTCCCAGGGGGCAAGGACGGGGAGCTGTTTTTT	CASSYFPGGKDGELFF
TRBD2	-	TRBV7-2	TRBJ2-4	TGTGCCAGCAGCCCTGGGAGGGCGGGACCAGAGAGGGCTGACCGCATTCAGTACTTC	CASSPGRAGPERADRIQYF
-	-	TRBV6-5	TRBJ1-1	TGTGCCAGCAGCCTACTAGGGGAGTGGACTGAAGCTTTCTTT	CASSLLGEWTEAFF
TRBD1	-	TRBV4-3	TRBJ2-1	TGCGCCAGCAGCCAACTTGCCGGGACAGTCTACAATGAGCAGTTCTTC	CASSQLAGTVYNEQFF
-	-	TRBV7-2	TRBJ2-1	TGTGCCAGCAGCTTTAGGGGCGGGGTCTACAATGAGCAGTTCTTC	CASSFRGGVYNEQFF
-	-	TRBV5-8	TRBJ2-7	TGTGCCAGCAGCTCTCCCTACGAGCAGTACTTC	CASSSPYEQYF
-	-	TRBV9	TRBJ2-7	TGTGCCAGCAGCGTAGCTACAGGCTCCTACGAGCAGTACTTC	CASSVATGSYEQYF
-	-	TRBV29-1	TRBJ1-4	TGCAGCGTTTCGGAATTGGGGAGAAATGAAAAACTGTTTTTT	CSVSELGRNEKLFF
-	-	TRBV11-1	TRBJ2-3	TGTGCCAGCAGCTTAGGGTCTAGCTTTGTAGATACGCAGTATTTT	CASSLGSSFVDTQYF
-	-	TRBV28	TRBJ2-5	TGTGCCAGCAGTTTTCCGCCCCCGGGGGAGACCCAGTACTTC	CASSFPPPGETQYF
-	-	TRBV7-8	TRBJ1-2	TGTGCCAGCAGCCCCGAACGGGGGATCCTCTATGGCTACACCTTC	CASSPERGILYGYTF
-	-	TRBV28	TRBJ1-5	TGTGCCAGCAGCAGGGGCCAGGCCCATCAGCCCCAGCATTTT	CASSRGQAHQPQHF
-	-	TRBV6-6	TRBJ1-5	TGTGCCAGCAGTTACTCGACAGGAGGAGTAGGGCAGCCCCAGCATTTT	CASSYSTGGVGQPQHF
TRBD1	-	TRBV4-1	TRBJ2-7	TGCGCCAGCAGCCCGCAGAGGGACAGCTCCTACGAGCAGTACTTC	CASSPQRDSSYEQYF
-	-	TRBV28	TRBJ2-3	TGTGCCAGCAGTTTAGACGACAGCACAGATACGCAGTATTTT	CASSLDDSTDTQYF
TRBD1	-	TRBV5-6	TRBJ2-2	TGTGCCAGCAGCTTGGCGACAGGGGAGGCCGGGGAGCTGTTTTTT	CASSLATGEAGELFF
TRBD1	-	TRBV28	TRBJ2-7	TGTGCCAGCAGGCCATTGGGACAGGGGTTATATTCCTACGAGCAGTACTTC	CASRPLGQGLYSYEQYF
-	-	TRBV11-2	TRBJ2-1	TGTGCCAGCAGCTTAGAAAGGCTAGCGCGTTACAATGAGCAGTTCTTC	CASSLERLARYNEQFF
TRBD1	-	TRBV13	TRBJ2-1	TGTGCCAGCAGTTTTGGACAGGGGTCCTACAATGAGCAGTTCTTC	CASSFGQGSYNEQFF
-	-	TRBV27	TRBJ2-7	TGTGCCAGCAGTTTATCGGAGCAGGACCCCTACGAGCAGTACTTC	CASSLSEQDPYEQYF